This T cell receptor beta chain appears in the sequencing data of a study of blood T cell repertoires in COVID-19. At the level of the study: The United States, Italy and Spain supplied acute and convalescent COVID-19 samples. Sources were T cells, B-cell-depleted T cells, or PBMCs; the material itself was cDNA or gDNA.

The CDR3 totals 14 residues. Trimming pared 3 bases from V and 6 bases from J, leaving 11 bases between. Germline V gene lookup returns CDR1 MDHEN and CDR2 SYDVKM. This clone was observed a few times. Source study methods: Amplified reference gene primers provided the basis for estimating nucleated cell counts. Method: immunoSEQ multiplex PCR; TCRdb's copy keeps in-frame clones and lacks some. V and J calls and clone size come straight from that table; D and trimming were deduced from the DNA. Of under 100,000 clones listed, roughly four fifths are singletons. The TCR was taken from a woman aged 80 or older with active or convalescent COVID-19. The chain has TRBV28 and TRBJ2-2, with D possibly TRBD2 on 5 matching bases. Sequenced input: peripheral blood. CDR3 sequence (DNA): TGTGCCAGCAGTTTCCCGAGGGTGTCCGGGGAGCTGTTTTTT. Translating it yields CASSFPRVSGELFF.